This T cell receptor (beta chain) came from a study of PD-L1 blockade in urothelial cancer. The V end was cut by 6 bases, the J end by 0 bases, with 21 bases between. The CDR3 is made up of 19 amino acids. Germline V gene data show CDR1 as MNHEY and CDR2 as SMNVEV (reference sequence). Indicated time point: peripheral blood 6 weeks after treatment start. Peripheral blood mononuclear cells were collected from every patient before and during treatment, yielding between 1 and 8 samples per patient. The repertoire was sequenced with immunoSEQ multiplex PCR; TCRdb's copy has only in-frame clones and lacks some. The table includes 100,000 to 150,000 clones, 86% detected once.

The receptor comes from a man between 50 and 59 years old with urothelial cancer. This chain joins TRBV27 and TRBJ2-6; TRBD1 might be the D (6 bases). This sample comprised PBMCs, obtained around atezolizumab (anti-PD-L1) treatment. CDR3 nucleotide sequence: TGTGCCAGCAGGCACGGACCGAGGGGGATTACCTCTGGGGCCAACGTCCTGACTTTC. This gives the protein CASRHGPRGITSGANVLTF.